The source of this TCR beta chain is a study of cytomegalovirus exposure and HLA in healthy donors. On the study more broadly: Across some 400 genotyped donors, around 80% landed in the Caucasian-associated ancestry cluster.

The PCR used 60 Vbeta and 13 Jbeta primers. Here immunoSEQ multiplex PCR was the method, and the copy in TCRdb shows in-frame clones only, minus some. Here the sample spans 100,000 to 150,000 clones, roughly 84% being singletons. Findings and caveats of the study: Common viral pathogens seemed to be connected with several of the most significant clusters, according to a later analysis. Reports credit the classifier with highly specific, highly sensitive diagnosis of cytomegalovirus status.

This CDR3 is built from 12 residues. The ends were cut back, 5 bases at V and 7 bases at J, with 12 bases in the middle. Per the germline V gene, CDR1 is SGHNT and CDR2 is YENEEA. About this clone: The antigen is unknown.

The specimen sequenced was PBMCs. This receptor was taken from a boy younger than 18 in good health and CMV-seronegative. The rearrangement links TRBV11-3 to TRBJ2-7; weak D call: TRBD1 (6 bases). As DNA, the CDR3 is TGTGCCAGCAGCCCTACCACAGGGGAGCAGTACTTC. It codes for CASSPTTGEQYF.